This T cell receptor beta chain was sequenced during a study of T-cell memory formation after mild COVID-19. Whole-study context: The TCR clusters were mostly specific to one donor.

Study-wide results and limits: A subset of responding clones appeared in pre-infection memory, suggesting cross-reactive memory joined.

In regard to this clonotype: The antigen remains unidentified.

5'RACE with constant-segment primers built TCRalpha and TCRbeta cDNA libraries with UMIs. MiXCR, applied by TCRdb to the 5' RACE reads, yields one record per CDR3 protein. The table lists 300,000 to 350,000 distinct CDR3 sequences, roughly an eighth of them singletons. Germline V gene data show CDR1 as SGHRS and CDR2 as YFSETQ. Trimming removed 0 bases from V and 6 bases from J, with 12 bases in between. The length of the CDR3 is 15 residues. The chain links TRBV5-1 to TRBJ2-2; D gene uncertain. The sample taken for sequencing was PBMCs or a T cell subset sorted from them (not recorded which). This clonotype originated in a man between 18 and 29 years old who had mild COVID-19 (a few samples of this study predate the infection). Cell type and time point are not known. The CDR3 bases are TGCGCCAGCAGCTTGGGTTCCAGGACGGCCGGGGAGCTGTTTTTT. This sequence encodes CASSLGSRTAGELFF. Full variable domain (missing parts from reference TRBV5-1 and TRBJ2-2): KAGVTQTPRYLIKTRGQQVTLSCSPISGHRSVSWYQQTPGQGLQFLFEYFSETQRNKGNFPGRFSGRQFSNSRSEMNVSTLELGDSALYLCASSLGSRTAGELFFGEGSRLTVL.